This T cell receptor beta chain emerged from a study of blood T cell repertoires in COVID-19. Some clones are missing from TCRdb's copy, which holds only in-frame ones; the method was immunoSEQ multiplex PCR. The profile shows some 200,000 clones, 84% of them singletons. Germline loops: CDR1 LNHDA, CDR2 SQIVND (reference sequence). The ends were cut back, 11 bases at V and 2 bases at J, with 21 bases in the middle. The CDR3 contains 15 residues. The sample was peripheral blood. The rearrangement uses TRBV19 and TRBJ1-2, with D maybe TRBD1 (6 bases). This TCR was sampled from a woman aged 80 or older with COVID-19, enrolled during active disease. The CDR3 DNA reads as TGTGCCTCCCGGGGGGGACAACCTTCCAACTATGGCTACACCTTC. This encodes CASRGGQPSNYGYTF.